This T cell receptor (beta chain) was sequenced during a study of T cells in Graves' hyperthyroidism and ophthalmopathy. Broader study findings: A model of 13 V-J pairs discriminated ophthalmopathy from stable hyperthyroidism. Also found in blood were most expanded thyroid clonotypes above 0.001.

This clonotype showed up many times. What it binds is unknown. Uncontrolled infections, other autoimmune diseases, pregnancy or lactation led to exclusion of patients. Source material for PBMCs was 10 ml fresh peripheral blood. Authors of the study amplified TCR beta CDR3 regions from RNA transcripts. The TCR CDR3 was amplified in a first-round RT-PCR using the HTBI primer set. TCRdb re-derived calls from the multiplex PCR reads in MiXCR, one entry per CDR3 protein. The table records hundreds of thousands of distinct CDR3 sequences, 12% to 15% of them present only once. The V segment lost 5 bases and the J segment 5 bases; nucleotides outside the gene matches: 8. Looked up from germline, CDR1 is MNHNS and CDR2 is SASEGT. CDR3 length equals 14 residues.

The chain uses TRBV6-1 and TRBJ2-5; 7 bases align to TRBD1. The TCR originated in a woman aged 18 to 35 with Graves' hyperthyroidism. The sample comprised blood. DNA for the CDR3: TGTGCCAGCAGTTGGACAGGTCCTCTGGAGACCCAGTACTTC. This gives the protein CASSWTGPLETQYF.